One and the same sample provided the 5 T cell receptor beta chains below, sequenced in a study of identifying expanded T cells in peripheral blood. Assay: immunoSEQ multiplex PCR; the TCRdb copy retains only in-frame clones and omits some. The profile shows around 100,000 clones, approximately 90% of them singletons. Sequencing was done on a sample of blood. These receptors came from a person aged 18 to 75 in good health.

V is TRBV29-1 and J is TRBJ2-7, with 7 bases aligning to TRBD1. The V and J ends lost 7 bases and 2 bases, in that order; junction bases with no gene match: 5. This CDR3 is built from 12 residues. Germline CDR1 and CDR2: SQVTM and ANQGSEA. CDR3 in DNA: TGCAGCGCTGGAGACAGGGCCTACGAGCAGTACTTC. It encodes CSAGDRAYEQYF.

V and J are TRBV5-1 and TRBJ2-5; D is unclear. Germline CDR1 SGHRS, CDR2 YFSETQ. V lost 0 bases and J lost 14, with 14 bases in between. The CDR3 has 12 residues. The CDR3 DNA follows: TGCGCCAGCAGCTTGGAGTCGAGCCCGAAATACTTC. Residues: CASSLESSPKYF.

CDR3 region: CASSSGLYNEQFF. DNA of the CDR3: TGTGCCAGCAGCTCGGGACTTTACAATGAGCAGTTCTTC. J is TRBJ2-1 and V is TRBV7-2, with a tentative D call TRBD2 (6 bases). Trimming took off 4 bases at V and 4 bases at J, with 8 bases between the two ends. Germline lookup yields CDR1 SGHTA and CDR2 FQGNSA. This CDR3 region has 13 residues.

The V and J genes are TRBV7-8 and TRBJ2-1, with TRBD2 identical over 10 bases. Germline CDR1 SGHVS, CDR2 FQNEAQ. V lost 5 bases and J lost 4; bases outside the gene matches: 8. CDR3 length: 16 residues. CDR3 in DNA: TGTGCCAGCAGCGGCTGGGCTAGCGGGGGTTACAATGAGCAGTTCTTC. It encodes CASSGWASGGYNEQFF.

This rearrangement joins TRBV2 to TRBJ2-2; no clear D gene. V was pared by 1 base and J by 0 bases, with 6 bases between. The CDR3 spans 15 residues. CDR1 and CDR2 from the germline V gene are SNHLY and FYNNEI. The CDR3: CASSEVRANTGELFF. The CDR3 coding sequence is TGTGCCAGCAGTGAAGTCCGGGCGAACACCGGGGAGCTGTTTTTT.